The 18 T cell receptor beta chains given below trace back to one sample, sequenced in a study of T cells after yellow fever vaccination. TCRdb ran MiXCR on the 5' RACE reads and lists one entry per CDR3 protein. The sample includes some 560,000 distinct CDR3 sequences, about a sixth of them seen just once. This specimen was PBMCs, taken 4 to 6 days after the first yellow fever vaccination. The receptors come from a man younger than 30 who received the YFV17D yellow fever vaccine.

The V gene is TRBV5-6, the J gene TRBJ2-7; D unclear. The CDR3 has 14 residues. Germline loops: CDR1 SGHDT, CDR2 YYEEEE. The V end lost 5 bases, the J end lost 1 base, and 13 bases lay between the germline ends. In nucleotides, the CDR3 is TGTGCCAGCAGTTCGGACGGCCGATCCTACGAGCAGTACTTC. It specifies CASSSDGRSYEQYF.

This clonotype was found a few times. CDR3 bases: TGCAGTGCTAGAGGTAGAACTGAAGCTTTCTTT. Translating it yields CSARGRTEAFF. The V call is TRBV20-1, the J call TRBJ1-1, with D uncertain. CDR1 and CDR2 (germline): DFQATT, SNEGSKA (reference sequence). V lost 1 base and J 5 bases, leaving 5 bases between the germline ends. This CDR3 is 11 amino acids long.

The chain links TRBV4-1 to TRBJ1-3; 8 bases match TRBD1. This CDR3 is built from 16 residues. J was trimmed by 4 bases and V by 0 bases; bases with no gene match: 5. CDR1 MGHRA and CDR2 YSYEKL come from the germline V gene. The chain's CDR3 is CASSQDGTGVGNTIYF. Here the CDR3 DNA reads TGCGCCAGCAGCCAAGATGGGACAGGCGTAGGAAACACCATATATTTT.

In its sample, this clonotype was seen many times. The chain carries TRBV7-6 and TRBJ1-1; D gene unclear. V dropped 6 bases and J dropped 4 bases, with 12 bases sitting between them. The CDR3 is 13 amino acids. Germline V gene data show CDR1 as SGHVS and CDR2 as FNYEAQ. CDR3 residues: CASSFGEGTEAFF. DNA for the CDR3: TGTGCCAGCAGTTTTGGGGAGGGCACTGAAGCTTTCTTT. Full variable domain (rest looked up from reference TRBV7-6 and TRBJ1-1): GAGVSQSPRYKVTKRGQDVALRCDPISGHVSLYWYRQALGQGPEFLTYFNYEAQQDKSGLPNDRFSAERPEGSISTLTIQRTEQRDSAMYRCASSFGEGTEAFFGQGTRLTVV.

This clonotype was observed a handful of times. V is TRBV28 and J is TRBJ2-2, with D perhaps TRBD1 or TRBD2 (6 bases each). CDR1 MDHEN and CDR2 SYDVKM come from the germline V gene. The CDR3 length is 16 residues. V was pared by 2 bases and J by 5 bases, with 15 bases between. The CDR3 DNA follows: TGTGCCAGCAGTTTAAGCCCGGGGGCAGGAACCGGGGAGCTGTTTTTT. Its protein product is CASSLSPGAGTGELFF.

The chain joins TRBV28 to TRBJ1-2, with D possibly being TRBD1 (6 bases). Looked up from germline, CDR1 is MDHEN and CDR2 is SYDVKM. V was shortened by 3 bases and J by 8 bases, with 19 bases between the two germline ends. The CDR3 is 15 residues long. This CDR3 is CASSLGQGWSRGYTF. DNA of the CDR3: TGTGCCAGCAGTTTGGGGCAGGGGTGGTCGCGGGGCTACACCTTC.

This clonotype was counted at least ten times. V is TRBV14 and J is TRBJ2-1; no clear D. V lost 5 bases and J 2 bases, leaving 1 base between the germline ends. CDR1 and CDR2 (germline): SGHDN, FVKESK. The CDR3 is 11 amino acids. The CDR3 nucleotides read TGTGCCAGCAGCACCTACAATGAGCAGTTCTTC. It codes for CASSTYNEQFF.

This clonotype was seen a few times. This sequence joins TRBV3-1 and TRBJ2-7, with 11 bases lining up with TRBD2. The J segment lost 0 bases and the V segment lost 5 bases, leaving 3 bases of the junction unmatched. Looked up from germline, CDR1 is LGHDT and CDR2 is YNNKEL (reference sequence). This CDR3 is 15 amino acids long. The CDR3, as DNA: TGTGCCAGCAGCGAGACTAGCGGGGACTCCTACGAGCAGTACGTC. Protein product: CASSETSGDSYEQYV.

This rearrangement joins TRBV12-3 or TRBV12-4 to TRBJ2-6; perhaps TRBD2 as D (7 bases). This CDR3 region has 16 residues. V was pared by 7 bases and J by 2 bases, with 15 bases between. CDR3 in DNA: TGTGCCAGCACCTTAGGGGGGGGCCCTGGGGCCAACGTCCTGACTTTC. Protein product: CASTLGGGPGANVLTF.

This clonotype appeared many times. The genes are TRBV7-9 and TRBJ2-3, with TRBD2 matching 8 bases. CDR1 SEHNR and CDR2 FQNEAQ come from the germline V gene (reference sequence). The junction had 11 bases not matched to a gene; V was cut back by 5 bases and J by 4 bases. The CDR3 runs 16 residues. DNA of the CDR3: TGTGCCAGCAGCCCCCGGAGGGCGGGGGGTTCAGATACGCAGTATTTT. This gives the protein CASSPRRAGGSDTQYF.

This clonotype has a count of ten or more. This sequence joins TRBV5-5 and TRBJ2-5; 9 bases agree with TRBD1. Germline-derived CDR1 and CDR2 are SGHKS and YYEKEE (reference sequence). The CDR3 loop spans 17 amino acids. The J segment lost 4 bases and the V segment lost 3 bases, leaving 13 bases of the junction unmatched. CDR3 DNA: TGTGCCAGCAGCTCGCAACCGGGACAGGGAATTGGAGAGACCCAGTACTTC. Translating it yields CASSSQPGQGIGETQYF.

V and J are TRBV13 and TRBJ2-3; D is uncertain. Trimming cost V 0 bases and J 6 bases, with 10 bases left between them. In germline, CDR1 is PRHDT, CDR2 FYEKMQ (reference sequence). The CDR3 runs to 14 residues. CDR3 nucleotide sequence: TGTGCCAGCAGCTTAGGGACACCTGGGGATACGCAGTATTTT. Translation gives CASSLGTPGDTQYF.

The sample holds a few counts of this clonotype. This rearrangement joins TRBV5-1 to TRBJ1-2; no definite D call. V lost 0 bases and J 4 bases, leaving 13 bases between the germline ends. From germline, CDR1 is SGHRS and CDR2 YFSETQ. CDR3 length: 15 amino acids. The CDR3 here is CASSLVSQVGYGYTF. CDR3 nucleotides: TGCGCCAGCAGCTTGGTATCGCAGGTGGGCTATGGCTACACCTTC.

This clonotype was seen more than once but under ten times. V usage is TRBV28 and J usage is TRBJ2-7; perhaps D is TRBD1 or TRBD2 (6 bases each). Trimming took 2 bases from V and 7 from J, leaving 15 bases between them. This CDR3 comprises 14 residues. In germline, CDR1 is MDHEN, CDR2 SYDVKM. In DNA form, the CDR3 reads TGTGCCAGCAGTTTAGGCAGGGGTGGAGGGGAGCAGTACGTC. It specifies CASSLGRGGGEQYV.

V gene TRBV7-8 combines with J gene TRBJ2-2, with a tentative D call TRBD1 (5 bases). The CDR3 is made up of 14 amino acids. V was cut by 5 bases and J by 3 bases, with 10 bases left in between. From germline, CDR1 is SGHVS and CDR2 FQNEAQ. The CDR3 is CASSPARDTGELFF. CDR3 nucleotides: TGTGCCAGCAGCCCCGCCAGGGACACCGGGGAGCTGTTTTTT.

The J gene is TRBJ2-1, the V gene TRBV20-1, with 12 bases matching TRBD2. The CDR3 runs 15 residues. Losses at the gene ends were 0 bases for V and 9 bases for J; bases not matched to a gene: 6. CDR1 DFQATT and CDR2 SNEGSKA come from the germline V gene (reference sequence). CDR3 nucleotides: TGCAGTGCTAGAGACCCCACTAGCGGGGGGACTGAGCAGTTCTTC. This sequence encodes CSARDPTSGGTEQFF.

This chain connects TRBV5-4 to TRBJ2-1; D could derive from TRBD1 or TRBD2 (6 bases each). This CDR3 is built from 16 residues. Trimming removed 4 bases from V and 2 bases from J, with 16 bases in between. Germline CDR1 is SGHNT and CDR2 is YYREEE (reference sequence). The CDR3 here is CASSQGGRLPYNEQFF. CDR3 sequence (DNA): TGTGCCAGCAGCCAAGGGGGGCGTCTGCCCTACAATGAGCAGTTCTTC.

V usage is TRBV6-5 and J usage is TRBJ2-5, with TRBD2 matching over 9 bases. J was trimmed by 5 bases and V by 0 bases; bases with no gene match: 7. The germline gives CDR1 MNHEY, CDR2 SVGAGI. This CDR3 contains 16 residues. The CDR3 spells CASSYSRAGGPETQYF. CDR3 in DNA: TGTGCCAGCAGTTACTCGAGGGCGGGGGGGCCGGAGACCCAGTACTTC.